Below are 29 T cell receptor beta chains sequenced from a single sample in a study of Ad26.COV2.S vaccination and SARS-CoV-2 variants. Treatment noted: roughly 18 received Ad26.COV2.S at low or high dose, single or two shots; 5 received placebo; per-sample allocation not given. All samples were drawn on day 63, counting from the first vaccine or placebo injection. Produced via immunoSEQ multiplex PCR; TCRdb's table is partial and in-frame only. The table has 350,000 to 450,000 clones, about nine tenths seen once. This sample comprised peripheral blood, obtained in a trial of Ad26.COV2.S vaccine versus placebo. The receptors come from a person between 18 and 65 years old who received the Ad26.COV2.S COVID-19 vaccine or a placebo.

This chain uses TRBV7-2 with TRBJ2-7, with 8 bases aligning to TRBD1. The ends lost 4 bases at V and 3 bases at J; junction bases unmatched: 8. Germline-derived CDR1 and CDR2 are SGHTA and FQGNSA. The CDR3 length is 15 residues. CDR3 sequence (DNA): TGTGCCAGCAGCTCCAGGACAGGGAGACACTACGAGCAGTACTTC. It is translated as CASSSRTGRHYEQYF.

A single count supports this clone. The rearrangement joins TRBV7-6 to TRBJ1-1; 8 bases map to TRBD1. V shed 8 bases and J 0 bases; nucleotides not matched to a gene: 2. The CDR3 is 13 amino acids. Germline V gene lookup returns CDR1 SGHVS and CDR2 FNYEAQ. CDR3 amino acids: CASAGGLNTEAFF. The CDR3 DNA is TGTGCCAGCGCAGGGGGCCTGAACACTGAAGCTTTCTTT.

This clone has just one count. This rearrangement joins TRBV4-3 to TRBJ1-2; weak D call: TRBD1 (5 bases). The CDR3 has 17 amino acids. The ends were cut back, 1 base at V and 4 bases at J, with 19 bases in the middle. Germline V lookup: CDR1 LGHNA, CDR2 YSLEER. CDR3 in amino acids: CASSQGTPASPFYGYTF. The CDR3 coding sequence is TGCGCCAGCAGCCAAGGGACACCCGCGAGCCCTTTCTATGGCTACACCTTC.

CDR3 nucleotide sequence: TGTGCCAGCAGTGAGTATTACGAGCAGTACTTC. Amino acids: CASSEYYEQYF. The gene calls are TRBV12-3 or TRBV12-4 and TRBJ2-7; D is uncertain. Between the trimmed V and J ends, which lost 5 bases and 4 bases, there was a span of 6 bases. This CDR3 is 11 amino acids long.

This chain joins TRBV4-1 and TRBJ2-7, with 9 positions matching TRBD2. V gave up 3 bases and J gave up 4 bases; unmatched junction bases: 7. The CDR3 covers 15 residues. Germline CDR1 MGHRA, CDR2 YSYEKL. CDR3 protein: CASSHSSSGDYEQYF. The CDR3 bases are TGCGCCAGCAGCCACTCCTCTAGCGGGGATTACGAGCAGTACTTC.

The genes are TRBV19 and TRBJ2-2; tentative D call: TRBD2 (5 bases). Germline CDR1 is LNHDA and CDR2 is SQIVND (reference sequence). Trimming pared 7 bases from V and 11 bases from J, leaving 20 bases between. This CDR3 has 14 amino acids. The CDR3 coding sequence is TGTGCCAGTAACCCTAGGAGGAGTGGATTCGAGCTGTTTTTT. It is translated as CASNPRRSGFELFF.

CDR3 region: CATGPPGDSNQPQHF. The CDR3 DNA reads as TGTGCCACCGGTCCTCCAGGGGATAGCAATCAGCCCCAGCATTTT. The V call is TRBV24-1, the J call TRBJ1-5, with D possibly matching TRBD1 (6 bases). The germline V gene has CDR1 KGHDR and CDR2 SFDVKD. V lost 9 bases, J lost 0 bases, and 14 bases lay in between. This CDR3 contains 15 residues.

A single count supports this clone. V is TRBV12-3 or TRBV12-4 and J is TRBJ1-1, with 8 bases fitting TRBD1. Losses at the gene ends were 6 bases for V and 6 bases for J; bases not matched to a gene: 6. This CDR3 has 13 residues. This chain's CDR3 is CASSTAGGAEAFF. DNA for the CDR3: TGTGCCAGCAGCACCGCAGGGGGCGCTGAAGCTTTCTTT.

The chain recombines TRBV27 with TRBJ1-5; tentative D call: TRBD1 (5 bases). This CDR3 region has 16 residues. Germline CDR1 and CDR2: MNHEY and SMNVEV (reference sequence). V lost 3 bases to trimming and J lost 3 bases, with 15 bases between them. The CDR3 DNA follows: TGTGCCAGCAGTTTGGGGGGAGCAGTGCACAATCAGCCCCAGCATTTT. This translates into CASSLGGAVHNQPQHF.

The chain uses TRBV9 and TRBJ2-1; 9 nucleotides match TRBD2. Trimming removed 4 bases from V and 5 bases from J; junction bases left unmatched: 13. Germline CDR1 SGDLS, CDR2 YYNGEE. This CDR3 is 17 amino acids long. The CDR3 DNA sequence: TGTGCCAGCAGCCCGATGGTAGGGCTAGCGGGGAACAATGAGCAGTTCTTC. Protein: CASSPMVGLAGNNEQFF.

The genes are TRBV5-6 and TRBJ2-2, with D unresolved. CDR3 size: 13 residues. V lost 0 bases, J lost 6 bases, and 6 bases lay in between. Germline CDR1 SGHDT, CDR2 YYEEEE. Here the CDR3 reads CASSLGDAGELFF. As DNA, the CDR3 is TGTGCCAGCAGCTTGGGGGATGCCGGGGAGCTGTTTTTT.

The V and J genes are TRBV30 and TRBJ1-2; 9 bases agree with TRBD1. Germline CDR1 is GTSNPN and CDR2 is SVGIG (reference sequence). Unmatched junction bases numbered 8, after V lost 7 bases and J lost 2 bases. CDR3 length: 14 amino acids. CDR3 coding DNA: TGTGCCTTGAATGCCGGGACAGGGAACTATGGCTACACCTTC. Its translation is CALNAGTGNYGYTF. Looking up the rest from reference TRBV30 and TRBJ1-2 gives the full variable domain: SQTIHQWPATLVQPVGSPLSLECTVEGTSNPNLYWYRQAAGRGLQLLFYSVGIGQISSEVPQNLSASRPQDRQFILSSKKLLLSDSGFYLCALNAGTGNYGYTFGSGTRLTVV.

V is TRBV21-1 and J is TRBJ1-5. TRBV21-1 is tagged as a pseudogene. The CDR3 loop spans 13 amino acids. CDR3 residues: CASTAGAAQPQHF. CDR3 sequence (DNA): TGTGCCAGCACTGCGGGGGCTGCTCAGCCCCAGCATTTT.

The chain links TRBV7-2 to TRBJ1-5, with TRBD1 as a possible D gene (6 bases). The CDR3 totals 15 residues. V lost 2 bases and J 4 bases, leaving 12 bases between the germline ends. The V gene's germline CDR1 is SGHTA and CDR2 FQGNSA. CDR3 DNA: TGTGCCAGCAGCTTAACTGGACAGCTAAATCAGCCCCAGCATTTT. Translated: CASSLTGQLNQPQHF.

This chain connects TRBV30 to TRBJ1-6; D may be TRBD1 (5 bases). The V gene's germline CDR1 is GTSNPN and CDR2 SVGIG (reference sequence). Trimming took 5 bases from V and 7 from J, leaving 6 bases between them. The CDR3 is 11 amino acids. CDR3 nucleotide sequence: TGTGCCTGGGGGGCGAATTCACCCCTCCACTTT. It encodes CAWGANSPLHF. The full variable domain, with the rest looked up from reference TRBV30 and TRBJ1-6, is SQTIHQWPATLVQPVGSPLSLECTVEGTSNPNLYWYRQAAGRGLQLLFYSVGIGQISSEVPQNLSASRPQDRQFILSSKKLLLSDSGFYLCAWGANSPLHFGNGTRLTVT.

The J gene is TRBJ1-2, the V gene TRBV7-9; no clear D. The CDR3 is 14 residues long. Trimming cost V 3 bases and J 4 bases, with 12 bases left between them. In germline, CDR1 is SEHNR, CDR2 FQNEAQ (reference sequence). The chain's CDR3 is CASSFSGVGYGYTF. The CDR3 bases are TGTGCCAGCAGCTTTTCCGGGGTGGGCTATGGCTACACCTTC.

The J gene is TRBJ2-1, the V gene TRBV10-1, with 7 bases identical to TRBD2. J was trimmed by 10 bases and V by 0 bases; bases with no gene match: 6. Germline loops: CDR1 WNHNN, CDR2 SYGVQD (reference sequence). The CDR3 runs to 14 residues. The CDR3 DNA is TGCGCCAGCAGTGAGTCGAGCGCGCGGGGGGAGCAGTTCTTC. This translates into CASSESSARGEQFF.

This chain connects TRBV29-1 to TRBJ2-2; TRBD1 aligns across 7 bases. Germline CDR1 is SQVTM and CDR2 is ANQGSEA. J was trimmed by 2 bases and V by 3 bases; bases with no gene match: 3. This CDR3 has 14 residues. CDR3 DNA sequence: TGCAGCGTTGATTGGGACAGAAACACCGGGGAGCTGTTTTTT. Translated: CSVDWDRNTGELFF.

The V gene is TRBV2, the J gene TRBJ1-2; D ambiguous. The CDR3 covers 12 residues. Trimming cost V 8 bases and J 4 bases, with 11 bases left between them. CDR1 is SNHLY and CDR2 is FYNNEI in the germline V gene. In DNA form, the CDR3 reads TGTGCCAGCTTTTCCCCGCCCTATGGCTACACCTTC. This translates into CASFSPPYGYTF.

Only one count was recorded for this clone. V usage is TRBV19 and J usage is TRBJ1-4, with a weak D call TRBD1 (6 bases). With 9 bases removed from V and 6 bases from J, the gap between germline ends came to 26 bases. The CDR3 covers 17 residues. Germline V gives CDR1 LNHDA, CDR2 SQIVND (reference sequence). The CDR3 reads CASRGEPTGAIYEKLFF. The CDR3 bases are TGTGCCAGCAGAGGGGAGCCGACGGGGGCCATTTATGAAAAACTGTTTTTT.

This rearrangement joins TRBV4-3 to TRBJ1-1; TRBD1 matches at 8 bases. This CDR3 contains 16 residues. CDR1 and CDR2 from the germline V gene are LGHNA and YSLEER. V lost 6 bases to trimming and J lost 0 bases; unmatched junction nucleotides: 9. The CDR3 loop is CASRSGQGDMNTEAFF. The CDR3 region has the DNA TGCGCCAGCAGATCAGGACAGGGTGATATGAACACTGAAGCTTTCTTT.

This clone was detected only a few times. This sequence joins TRBV7-9 and TRBJ1-3; 8 nucleotides line up with TRBD1. Trimming at V came to 5 bases and at J to 0 bases, leaving 3 bases not matched to a gene. Germline CDR1 and CDR2: SEHNR and FQNEAQ (reference sequence). The CDR3 spans 15 residues. CDR3 sequence reads: CASSRQGISGNTIYF. The CDR3 bases are TGTGCCAGCAGCCGACAGGGGATCTCTGGAAACACCATATATTTT.

V is TRBV2 and J is TRBJ1-5, with no clear D. The length of the CDR3 is 13 residues. Between the trimmed V and J ends, which lost 2 bases and 4 bases, there was a span of 6 bases. Per the germline V gene, CDR1 is SNHLY and CDR2 is FYNNEI. CDR3 bases: TGTGCCAGCAGTGAATACATTAATCAGCCCCAGCATTTT. It yields the protein CASSEYINQPQHF.

The chain recombines TRBV18 with TRBJ2-3; D is possibly TRBD1 (6 bases). With 1 base removed from V and 3 bases from J, the gap between germline ends came to 20 bases. Germline-derived CDR1 and CDR2 are KGHSH and LQKENI. This CDR3 has 18 amino acids. This chain's CDR3 is CASSPLPRQVGPTDTQYF. The CDR3 DNA follows: TGTGCCAGCTCACCACTCCCCCGACAGGTCGGCCCGACAGATACGCAGTATTTT.

Remarks on this clone: The sample holds other DNA sequences that translate to the same CDR3. The chain recombines TRBV18 with TRBJ1-5; D call uncertain. The germline V gene has CDR1 KGHSH and CDR2 LQKENI. The CDR3 runs to 14 residues. Trimming pared 2 bases from V and 4 bases from J, leaving 9 bases between. The CDR3 region has the DNA TGTGCCAGCTCACCAACCGGAGGGAATCAGCCCCAGCATTTT. This codes for CASSPTGGNQPQHF.

With regard to this clone: The junction differs from germline at one of its ends, possibly a read error. V and J are TRBV27 and TRBJ2-5; 9 nucleotides align to TRBD2. Germline V gene data show CDR1 as MNHEY and CDR2 as SMNVEV (reference sequence). The CDR3 extends over 18 amino acids. This chain's CDR3 is CASSLYGAGGTYQETQYF. CDR3 DNA: TGCGCCAGCAGTTTATACGGAGCGGGGGGCACGTACCAAGAGACCCAGTACTTC.

The J gene is TRBJ2-3, the V gene TRBV28; D is unresolved. In germline, CDR1 is MDHEN, CDR2 SYDVKM. The CDR3 runs 15 residues. V lost 5 bases to trimming and J lost 6 bases, with 18 bases between them. The DNA for the CDR3 is TGTGCCAGCAGTCCGCCCTTGGTCCCGGTGGATACGCAGTATTTT. Encoded protein: CASSPPLVPVDTQYF.

This clone has just a few counts. The chain recombines TRBV6-2 or TRBV6-3 with TRBJ1-2, with a weak D call TRBD1 (5 bases). The V gene's germline CDR1 is MNHEY and CDR2 SVGEGT. V lost 2 bases and J 4 bases, leaving 11 bases between the germline ends. CDR3 length: 14 residues. CDR3 bases: TGTGCCAGCAGTTACGGGGGGGATTCCTATGGCTACACCTTC. It encodes CASSYGGDSYGYTF.

CDR3 in DNA: TGCGCCAGCAGCTTGGGGACCGGGACTAGTACCGAGACCCAGTACTTC. Its translation is CASSLGTGTSTETQYF. This sequence joins TRBV5-1 and TRBJ2-5; 8 bases are a match to TRBD2. The length of the CDR3 is 16 residues. The ends lost 0 bases at V and 5 bases at J; junction bases unmatched: 9. Germline CDR1 and CDR2: SGHRS and YFSETQ.